One sample yielded the 9 T cell receptor beta chains listed below, sequenced in a study of blood T cell repertoires in COVID-19. Only in-frame clones appear in the TCRdb table, and some are missing; sequencing was by immunoSEQ multiplex PCR. The sample includes more than 200,000 clones, around 82% seen only once; the top ten take 4% to 6%. Source material: peripheral blood. All receptors derive from a woman older than 75 with active or convalescent COVID-19.

V usage is TRBV6-1 and J usage is TRBJ2-7, with 9 bases that match TRBD1. V lost 3 bases to trimming and J lost 3 bases; unmatched junction nucleotides: 3. Per germline, CDR1 MNHNS and CDR2 SASEGT. The CDR3 is 14 residues long. The CDR3 nucleotides are TGTGCCAGCAGTGAGGGGACAGGGAACTACGAGCAGTACTTC. Its protein product is CASSEGTGNYEQYF.

The chain uses TRBV11-1 and TRBJ2-7; TRBD1 agrees at 7 bases. The length of the CDR3 is 14 residues. The germline CDR1 and CDR2 sequences are SGHAT and FQDESV (reference sequence). The trim removed 5 bases at V and 2 bases at J, leaving 6 bases unmatched. For the CDR3, the DNA is TGTGCCAGCAGCCTCGAACAGGGGCCCTACGAGCAGTACTTC. It codes for CASSLEQGPYEQYF. The full variable domain, completed using reference TRBV11-1 and TRBJ2-7, is EAEVAQSPRYKITEKSQAVAFWCDPISGHATLYWYRQILGQGPELLVQFQDESVVDDSQLPKDRFSAERLKGVDSTLKIQPAELGDSAMYLCASSLEQGPYEQYFGPGTRLTVT.

The J gene is TRBJ1-1, the V gene TRBV3-1 (or the pseudogene TRBV3-2); no definite D call. The germline V gene has CDR1 LGHDT and CDR2 YNNKEL (reference sequence). The CDR3 has 15 amino acids. Trimming left V 1 base short and J 5 bases short, with 14 bases between. CDR3 sequence: CASSQGARVRTEAFF. CDR3 coding DNA: TGTGCCAGCAGCCAAGGGGCAAGAGTGAGAACTGAAGCTTTCTTT.

The CDR3 protein is CASSLGQGNTIYF. For the CDR3, the DNA is TGTGCCAGCAGTTTGGGGCAGGGAAACACCATATATTTT. The rearrangement joins TRBV28 to TRBJ1-3; weak D call: TRBD1 (5 bases). The CDR3 is 13 amino acids. Germline V gene sequence: CDR1 MDHEN, CDR2 SYDVKM. V was shortened by 3 bases and J by 4 bases, with 7 bases between the two germline ends.

The V call is TRBV27, the J call TRBJ1-5, with 7 bases lining up with TRBD1. This CDR3 contains 15 residues. The J segment lost 5 bases and the V segment lost 6 bases, leaving 10 bases of the junction unmatched. In germline, CDR1 is MNHEY, CDR2 SMNVEV (reference sequence). The CDR3 loop reads CASRPGGQLYQPQHF. In DNA form, the CDR3 reads TGTGCCAGCAGGCCAGGGGGTCAATTATATCAGCCCCAGCATTTT.

The gene calls are TRBV24-1 and TRBJ2-5, with a tentative D call TRBD2 (6 bases). V lost 7 bases to trimming and J lost 7 bases, with 21 bases between them. Germline V gene lookup returns CDR1 KGHDR and CDR2 SFDVKD. This CDR3 region has 15 residues. The CDR3 DNA reads TGTGCCACCAGCTCTGGGGGGACCCCCACGGGGACCCAGTACTTC. This gives the protein CATSSGGTPTGTQYF.

V gene TRBV5-4 combines with J gene TRBJ1-1, with 11 bases lining up with TRBD1. Losses at the gene ends were 5 bases for V and 0 bases for J; bases not matched to a gene: 12. Per the germline V gene, CDR1 is SGHNT and CDR2 is YYREEE (reference sequence). The CDR3 length is 18 residues. In nucleotides, the CDR3 is TGTGCCAGCAGTCTCACAGCTGGGACAGGGGGTGTGAACACTGAAGCTTTCTTT. Translation gives CASSLTAGTGGVNTEAFF.

This rearrangement joins TRBV7-6 to TRBJ2-5; 9 nucleotides match TRBD2. Germline CDR1 is SGHVS and CDR2 is FNYEAQ. The CDR3 is made up of 14 amino acids. J gave up 8 bases and V 1 base, and 5 bases lay outside the gene matches. In nucleotides, the CDR3 is TGTGCCAGCAGCTTAGGTTCTAGCGGGAAAACCCAGTACTTC. It specifies CASSLGSSGKTQYF.

The chain recombines TRBV15 with TRBJ1-2, with a weak D call TRBD1 (5 bases). Germline V gives CDR1 LNHNV, CDR2 YYDKDF (reference sequence). The CDR3 spans 14 residues. V was cut by 0 bases and J by 8 bases, with 13 bases left in between. The CDR3 spells CATSRDGGAGGYTF. The CDR3, as DNA: TGTGCCACCAGCAGAGACGGGGGAGCAGGAGGCTACACCTTC.